These T cell receptor beta chains were read from a single sample in a study of T cell repertoires in cytomegalovirus infection. TCRdb analysed the reads with MiXCR anew, one entry per CDR3 protein. There are around 290,000 distinct CDR3 sequences in the sample; around 25% occur only once, and roughly 14% lies in the top ten. Sequencing input: PBMCs. These receptors came from a human donor in good health (CMV status not recorded). Some clones in this sample may be carry-over from other donors' samples. Each CDR3 is given with its conserved first and last residue. Each record gives: CDR3 length, V gene, J gene, CDR3 protein.

cdr3_length: 13; v_call: TRBV7-2; j_call: TRBJ2-1; cdr3_aa: CASSRTPDNEQFF
cdr3_length: 15; v_call: TRBV20-1; j_call: TRBJ2-5; cdr3_aa: CSARGIRDTQETQYF
cdr3_length: 14; v_call: TRBV7-2; j_call: TRBJ2-7; cdr3_aa: CASSFGRNSYEQYF
cdr3_length: 15; v_call: TRBV28; j_call: TRBJ1-3; cdr3_aa: CASSPDRGIGNTIYF
cdr3_length: 15; v_call: TRBV28; j_call: TRBJ1-6; cdr3_aa: CASSLGQPYNSPLHF
cdr3_length: 19; v_call: TRBV6-5; j_call: TRBJ2-1; cdr3_aa: CASSYQGSGGGGTRHEQFF
cdr3_length: 15; v_call: TRBV25-1; j_call: TRBJ2-2; cdr3_aa: CASSESFPDTGELFF
cdr3_length: 16; v_call: TRBV7-2; j_call: TRBJ2-2; cdr3_aa: CASSSSGGALSGELFF
cdr3_length: 15; v_call: TRBV6-5; j_call: TRBJ1-6; cdr3_aa: CASSYVSAQNSPLHF
cdr3_length: 15; v_call: TRBV14; j_call: TRBJ2-1; cdr3_aa: CASSASGARYNEQFF
cdr3_length: 12; v_call: TRBV11-2; j_call: TRBJ2-2; cdr3_aa: CASSLPGGELFF
cdr3_length: 13; v_call: TRBV27; j_call: TRBJ1-3; cdr3_aa: CASSLSDGNTIYF
cdr3_length: 15; v_call: TRBV19; j_call: TRBJ2-3; cdr3_aa: CASSTGGAGTDTQYF
cdr3_length: 18; v_call: TRBV7-3; j_call: TRBJ2-1; cdr3_aa: CASSSGTLAGSSYNEQFF
cdr3_length: 16; v_call: TRBV3-1; j_call: TRBJ2-1; cdr3_aa: CASRQRQGKGYNEQFF
cdr3_length: 14; v_call: TRBV4-3; j_call: TRBJ2-7; cdr3_aa: CASSQEGGAYEQYF